Listed below are T cell receptor beta chains from one sample, sequenced in a study of OX40 agonist ivuxolimab in advanced cancers. The method was immunoSEQ multiplex PCR; TCRdb's version includes in-frame clones alone and lacks a portion of them. Altogether about 80,000 clones are present, 80% to 90% being singletons, with the ten largest covering approximately 2%. The starting material was CD4+ or CD8+ T cells sorted from blood, obtained in a trial of the OX40 agonist ivuxolimab. The receptors shown here come from an adult with an advanced solid tumor such as melanoma, head and neck, liver or kidney cancer. CDR3s include the opening cysteine and the closing phenylalanine or tryptophan. A D gene is named only where the DNA matches it firmly.

v_call	j_call	d_call	cdr3_aa
TRBV28	TRBJ1-2	NA	CASSLFPINNYGYTF
TRBV28	TRBJ2-7	NA	CASSLGQPLRGQYF
TRBV18	TRBJ2-7	TRBD2	CASSPLSSGAPGEQYF
TRBV4-3	TRBJ1-4	NA	CASSSQPWGINEKLFF
TRBV5-1	TRBJ2-5	NA	CASSLAMETQYF
TRBV30	TRBJ1-2	NA	CAWSLQGYGYTF
TRBV11-2	TRBJ2-7	TRBD1	CASSLKIQGVDEQYF
TRBV29-1	TRBJ2-3	NA	CSGRGVWDTDTQYF
TRBV7-9	TRBJ1-6	NA	CASSPTGGGSPLHF
TRBV19	TRBJ1-1	NA	CASSGFSGGRAFF
TRBV28	TRBJ2-1	TRBD2	CASSLLGLVNEQFF
TRBV19	TRBJ1-5	TRBD1	CATGTAINQPQHF
TRBV7-8	TRBJ1-1	NA	CASRSKVNTEAFF
TRBV5-5	TRBJ2-7	NA	CASNIGAYEQYF
TRBV7-2	TRBJ2-7	NA	CASSLVSRHEQYF
TRBV5-4	TRBJ1-2	TRBD1	CASSLFGDRGGYGYTF
TRBV6-1	TRBJ1-1	TRBD1	CASDRATEAFF
TRBV18	TRBJ2-1	NA	CASSPVHDPVNEQFF
TRBV7-2	TRBJ2-7	TRBD2	CASSLSLGEGYEQYF
TRBV12-5	TRBJ1-1	TRBD1	CASGPPGQGHTEAFF
TRBV6-6	TRBJ1-5	NA	CASRALDSNQPQHF
TRBV11-2	TRBJ2-3	TRBD2	CASSLREGSSTDTQYF
TRBV4-3	TRBJ2-1	NA	CASSQDGRVVFNEQFF
TRBV12-1	TRBJ2-7	NA	CASSAGLAEPQTLDYEQYF
TRBV7-2	TRBJ1-6	NA	CASSLNRNSPLHF
TRBV6-1	TRBJ1-5	NA	CASSETGQGLGPQHF
TRBV30	TRBJ2-3	NA	CAWENTDTQYF
TRBV19	TRBJ1-6	TRBD1	CASSIWTGFADSPLHF
TRBV7-7	TRBJ2-3	NA	CASSPLANTDTQYF
TRBV6-4	TRBJ2-3	TRBD1	CASSRDSLATDTQYF